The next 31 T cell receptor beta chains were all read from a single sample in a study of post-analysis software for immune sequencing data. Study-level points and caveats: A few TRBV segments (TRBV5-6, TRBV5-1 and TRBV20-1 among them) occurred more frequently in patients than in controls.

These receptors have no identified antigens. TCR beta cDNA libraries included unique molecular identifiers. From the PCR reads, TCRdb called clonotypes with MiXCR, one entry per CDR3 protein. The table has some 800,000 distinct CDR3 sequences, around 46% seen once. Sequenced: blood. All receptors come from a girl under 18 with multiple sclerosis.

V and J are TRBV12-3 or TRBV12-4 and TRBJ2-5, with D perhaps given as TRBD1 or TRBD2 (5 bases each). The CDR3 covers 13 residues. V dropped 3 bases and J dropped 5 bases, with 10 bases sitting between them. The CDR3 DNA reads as TGTGCCAGCAGTTTTGGGGGACGGGAGACCCAGTACTTC. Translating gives CASSFGGRETQYF.

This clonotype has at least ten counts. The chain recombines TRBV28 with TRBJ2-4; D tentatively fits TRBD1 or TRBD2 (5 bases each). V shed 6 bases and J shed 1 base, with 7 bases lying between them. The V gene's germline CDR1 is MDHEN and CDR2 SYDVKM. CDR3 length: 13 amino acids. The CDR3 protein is CASRRDAKNIQYF. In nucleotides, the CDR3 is TGTGCCAGCAGAAGGGACGCCAAAAACATTCAGTACTTC.

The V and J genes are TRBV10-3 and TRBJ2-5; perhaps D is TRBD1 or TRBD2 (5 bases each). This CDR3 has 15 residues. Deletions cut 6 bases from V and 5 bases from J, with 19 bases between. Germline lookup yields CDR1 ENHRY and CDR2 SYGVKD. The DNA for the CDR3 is TGTGCCATCAGCTACGCCGGGACGCCGGGGGAGACCCAGTACTTC. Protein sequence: CAISYAGTPGETQYF.

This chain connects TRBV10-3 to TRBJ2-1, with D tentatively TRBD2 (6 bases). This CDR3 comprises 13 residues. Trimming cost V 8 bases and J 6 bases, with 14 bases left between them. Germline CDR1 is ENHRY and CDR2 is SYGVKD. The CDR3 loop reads CAIPGGTPNEQFF. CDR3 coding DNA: TGTGCCATCCCCGGGGGAACCCCCAATGAGCAGTTCTTC.

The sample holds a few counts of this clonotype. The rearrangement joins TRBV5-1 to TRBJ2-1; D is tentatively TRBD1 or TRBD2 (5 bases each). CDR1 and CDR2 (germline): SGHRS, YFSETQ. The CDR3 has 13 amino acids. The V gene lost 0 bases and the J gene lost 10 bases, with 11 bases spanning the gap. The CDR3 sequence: CASSLGVGAEQFF. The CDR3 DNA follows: TGCGCCAGCAGCTTGGGGGTCGGGGCAGAGCAGTTCTTC.

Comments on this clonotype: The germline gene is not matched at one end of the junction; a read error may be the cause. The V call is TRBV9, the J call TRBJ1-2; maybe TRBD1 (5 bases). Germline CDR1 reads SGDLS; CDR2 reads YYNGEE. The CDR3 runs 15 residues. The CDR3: CASSQPDRSNFGYTF. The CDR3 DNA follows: TGTGCCAGCAGCCAGCCAGACAGATCCAACTTTGGCTACACCTTC.

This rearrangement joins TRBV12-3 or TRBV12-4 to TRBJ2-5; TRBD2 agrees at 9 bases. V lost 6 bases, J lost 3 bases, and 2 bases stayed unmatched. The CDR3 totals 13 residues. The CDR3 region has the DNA TGTGCCAGCAGAAGACTAGCGGAAGAGACCCAGTACTTC. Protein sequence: CASRRLAEETQYF.

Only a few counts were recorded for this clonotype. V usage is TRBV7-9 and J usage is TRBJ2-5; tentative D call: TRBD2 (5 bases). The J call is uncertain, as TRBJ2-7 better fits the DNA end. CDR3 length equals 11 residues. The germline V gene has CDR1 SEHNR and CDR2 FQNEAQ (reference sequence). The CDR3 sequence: CASSSGFEQYF. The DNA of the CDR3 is TGTGCCAGCAGCTCGGGGTTCGAGCAGTACTTC.

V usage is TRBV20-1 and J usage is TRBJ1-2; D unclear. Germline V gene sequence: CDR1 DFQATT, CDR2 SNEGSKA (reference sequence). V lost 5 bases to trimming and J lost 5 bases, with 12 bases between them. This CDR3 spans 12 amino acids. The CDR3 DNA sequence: TGCAGTGCTCTGACGGCCAAGTATGGCTACACCTTC. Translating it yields CSALTAKYGYTF.

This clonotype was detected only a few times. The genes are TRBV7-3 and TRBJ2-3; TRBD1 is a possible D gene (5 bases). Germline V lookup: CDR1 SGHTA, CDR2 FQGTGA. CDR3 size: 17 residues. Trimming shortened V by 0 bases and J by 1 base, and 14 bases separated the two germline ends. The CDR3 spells CASSLTPGRAGTDTQYF. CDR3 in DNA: TGTGCCAGCAGCTTAACCCCAGGCAGGGCTGGCACAGATACGCAGTATTTT.

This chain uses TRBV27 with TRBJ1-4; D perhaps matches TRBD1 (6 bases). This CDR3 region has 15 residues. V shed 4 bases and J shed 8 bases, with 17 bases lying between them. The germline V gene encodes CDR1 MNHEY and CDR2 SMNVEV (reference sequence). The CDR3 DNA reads TGTGCCAGCAGTTCCCACAGGGCGCACGGCGAAAAACTGTTTTTT. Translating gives CASSSHRAHGEKLFF.

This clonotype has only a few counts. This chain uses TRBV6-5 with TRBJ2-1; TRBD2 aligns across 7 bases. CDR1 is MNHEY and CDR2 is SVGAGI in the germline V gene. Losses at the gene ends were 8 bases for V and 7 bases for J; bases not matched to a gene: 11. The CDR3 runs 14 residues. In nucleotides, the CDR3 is TGTGCCAGCGGTTGGGGCCTCGGGGGGAATGAGCAGTTCTTC. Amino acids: CASGWGLGGNEQFF.

The CDR3 DNA sequence: TGCAGCGTGGAACAGGGGAGCTCCTACAATGAGCAGTTCTTC. Translating gives CSVEQGSSYNEQFF. The chain employs TRBV29-1 and TRBJ2-1; TRBD1 agrees at 7 bases. Germline-derived CDR1 and CDR2 are SQVTM and ANQGSEA. V shed 6 bases and J 0 bases; nucleotides not matched to a gene: 5. This CDR3 comprises 14 residues.

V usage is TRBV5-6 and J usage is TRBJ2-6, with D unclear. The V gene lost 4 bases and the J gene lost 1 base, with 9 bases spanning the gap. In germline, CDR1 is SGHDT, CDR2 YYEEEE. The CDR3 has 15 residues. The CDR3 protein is CASSTVISGANVLTF. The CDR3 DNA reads TGTGCCAGCAGCACCGTGATATCTGGGGCCAACGTCCTGACTTTC.

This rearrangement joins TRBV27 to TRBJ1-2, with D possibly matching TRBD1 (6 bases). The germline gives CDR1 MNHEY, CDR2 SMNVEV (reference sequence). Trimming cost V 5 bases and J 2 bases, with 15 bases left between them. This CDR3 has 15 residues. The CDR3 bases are TGTGCCAGCAGTATTTCCGGGACATTGAACTATGGCTACACCTTC. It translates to CASSISGTLNYGYTF.

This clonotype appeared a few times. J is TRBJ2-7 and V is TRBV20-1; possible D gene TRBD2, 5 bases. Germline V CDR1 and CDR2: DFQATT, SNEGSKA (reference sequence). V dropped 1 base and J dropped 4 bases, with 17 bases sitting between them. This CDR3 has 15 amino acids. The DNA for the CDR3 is TGCAGTGCTAGAGTAGGTCCTAGCTCTCGGTACGAGCAGTACTTC. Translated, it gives CSARVGPSSRYEQYF.

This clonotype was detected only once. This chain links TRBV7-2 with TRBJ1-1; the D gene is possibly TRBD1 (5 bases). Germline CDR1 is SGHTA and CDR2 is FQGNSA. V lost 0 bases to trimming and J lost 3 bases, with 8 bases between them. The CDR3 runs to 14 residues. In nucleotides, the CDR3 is TGTGCCAGCAGCTTAGCCCAGGGTTACACTGAAGCTTTCTTT. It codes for CASSLAQGYTEAFF.

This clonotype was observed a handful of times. CDR3 DNA sequence: TGTGCCAGCAGCATGCTGGCCTCCTCAGAGACCCAGTACTTC. Amino acids: CASSMLASSETQYF. The chain is built from TRBV2 and TRBJ2-5; the D is unclear. The CDR3 runs to 14 residues. Germline CDR1 reads SNHLY; CDR2 reads FYNNEI. V was shortened by 6 bases and J by 4 bases, with 15 bases between the two germline ends.

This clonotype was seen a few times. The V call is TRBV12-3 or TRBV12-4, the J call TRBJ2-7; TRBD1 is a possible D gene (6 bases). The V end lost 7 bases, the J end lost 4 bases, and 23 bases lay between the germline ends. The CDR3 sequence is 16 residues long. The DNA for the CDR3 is TGTGCCAGCAATGAACTCCGGGACACGGGTCGGTACGAGCAGTACTTC. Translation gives CASNELRDTGRYEQYF.

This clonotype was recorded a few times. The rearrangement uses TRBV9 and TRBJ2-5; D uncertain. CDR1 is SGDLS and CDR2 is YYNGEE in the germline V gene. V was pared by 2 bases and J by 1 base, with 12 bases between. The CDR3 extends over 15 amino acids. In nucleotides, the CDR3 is TGTGCCAGCAGCGTTCAGGCGGCCCTCCAAGAGACCCAGTACTTC. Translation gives CASSVQAALQETQYF.

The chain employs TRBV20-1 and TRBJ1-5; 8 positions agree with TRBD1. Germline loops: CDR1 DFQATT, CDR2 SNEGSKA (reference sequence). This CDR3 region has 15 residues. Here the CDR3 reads CREHRGARYDQPQHF. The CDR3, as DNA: TGCAGGGAGCACAGGGGGGCTCGGTATGATCAGCCCCAGCATTTT.

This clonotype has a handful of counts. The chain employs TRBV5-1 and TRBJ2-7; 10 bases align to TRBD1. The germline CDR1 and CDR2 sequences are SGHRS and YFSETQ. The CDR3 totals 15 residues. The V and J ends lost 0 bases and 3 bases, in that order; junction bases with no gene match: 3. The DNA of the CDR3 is TGCGCCAGCAGCTTGGCATGGACAGGGGGCTACGAGCAGTACTTC. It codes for CASSLAWTGGYEQYF.

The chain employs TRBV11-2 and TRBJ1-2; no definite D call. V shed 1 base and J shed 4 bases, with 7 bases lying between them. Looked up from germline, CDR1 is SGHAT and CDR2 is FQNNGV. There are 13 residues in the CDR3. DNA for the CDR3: TGTGCCAGCAGCTTAGGGGAGGCCTATGGCTACACCTTC. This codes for CASSLGEAYGYTF.

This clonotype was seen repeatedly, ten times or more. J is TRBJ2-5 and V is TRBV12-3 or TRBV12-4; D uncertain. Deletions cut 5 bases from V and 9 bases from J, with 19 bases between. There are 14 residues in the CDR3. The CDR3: CASSLQGPWGPQYF. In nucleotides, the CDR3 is TGTGCCAGCAGTCTACAAGGGCCCTGGGGTCCCCAGTACTTC.

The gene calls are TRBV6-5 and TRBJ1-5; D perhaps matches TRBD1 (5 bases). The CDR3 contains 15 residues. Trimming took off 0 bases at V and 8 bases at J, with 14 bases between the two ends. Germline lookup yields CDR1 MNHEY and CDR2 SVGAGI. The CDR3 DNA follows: TGTGCCAGCAGTTACTCCTCGAGGGCCAGGGAGCCCCAGCATTTT. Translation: CASSYSSRAREPQHF.

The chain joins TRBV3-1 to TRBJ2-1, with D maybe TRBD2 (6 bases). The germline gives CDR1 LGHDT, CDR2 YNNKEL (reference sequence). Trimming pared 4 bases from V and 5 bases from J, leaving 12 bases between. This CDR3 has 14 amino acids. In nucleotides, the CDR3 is TGTGCCAGCAGCCGGAGGGGACGGAACAATGAGCAGTTCTTC. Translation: CASSRRGRNNEQFF.

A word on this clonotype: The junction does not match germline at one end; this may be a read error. CDR3 region: CASSQGTGGHNEQFF. The DNA of the CDR3 is TGTGCCAGCAGCCAGGGGACAGGGGGTCACAATGAACAGTTCTTC. The genes are TRBV3-1 and TRBJ2-1; 11 nucleotides line up with TRBD1. Germline V gene lookup returns CDR1 LGHDT and CDR2 YNNKEL (reference sequence). This CDR3 is 15 amino acids long.

CDR3 region: CAWKGRSVADTYNEQFF. In DNA, the CDR3 is TGTGCCTGGAAAGGCCGATCAGTAGCGGACACCTACAATGAGCAGTTCTTC. This chain connects TRBV30 to TRBJ2-1; D is possibly TRBD2 (6 bases). V lost 4 bases and J lost 2, with 21 bases in between. The CDR3 is made up of 17 amino acids. Per the germline V gene, CDR1 is GTSNPN and CDR2 is SVGIG (reference sequence).

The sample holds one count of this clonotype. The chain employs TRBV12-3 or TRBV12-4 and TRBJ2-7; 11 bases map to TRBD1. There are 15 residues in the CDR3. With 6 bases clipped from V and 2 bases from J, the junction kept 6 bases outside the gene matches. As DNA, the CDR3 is TGTGCCAGCAGACCGGGGACAGGGGGACCCTACGAGCAGTACTTC. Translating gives CASRPGTGGPYEQYF.

CDR3 DNA: TGTGCCAGCAGTAACCGAGAGGAACGGGGTGAGCAGTACTTC. This encodes CASSNREERGEQYF. The genes are TRBV6-5 and TRBJ2-7, with a weak D call TRBD2 (5 bases). Germline CDR1 is MNHEY and CDR2 is SVGAGI. This CDR3 contains 14 residues. V lost 5 bases, J lost 7 bases, and 18 bases lay in between.

CDR3 nucleotides: TGCAGTGCTAGAGGCCCGACGTTGACTAGCGGGTCTCCATTCGCCAAAAACATTCAGTACTTC. Translation: CSARGPTLTSGSPFAKNIQYF. V usage is TRBV20-1 and J usage is TRBJ2-4; 10 nucleotides agree with TRBD2. After removal of 1 base from V and 1 base from J, the junction contained 19 bases not matched to a gene. This CDR3 is built from 21 residues. CDR1 and CDR2 from the germline V gene are DFQATT and SNEGSKA (reference sequence).